One sample yielded the 28 T cell receptor beta chains listed below, sequenced in a study of cytomegalovirus exposure and HLA in healthy donors. Measured with immunoSEQ multiplex PCR; TCRdb has only the in-frame clones, and not every one. The table records about 150,000 clones, less than 95% of them present only once. The material sequenced was PBMCs. Receptors originate from a man aged 18-30 years in good health and CMV-seropositive.

This clone was observed a single time. This chain links TRBV13 with TRBJ2-6; D uncertain. The germline V and J ends were trimmed by 6 bases and 6 bases, with 6 bases remaining between them. Germline CDR1 is PRHDT and CDR2 is FYEKMQ (reference sequence). This CDR3 comprises 12 residues. The CDR3 is CASRSKANVLTF. The CDR3 nucleotides read TGTGCCAGCAGATCCAAGGCCAACGTCCTGACTTTC.

The rearrangement joins TRBV19 to TRBJ2-1, with 9 bases identical to TRBD1. The germline gives CDR1 LNHDA, CDR2 SQIVND (reference sequence). This CDR3 has 17 amino acids. Trimming cost V 3 bases and J 0 bases; bases outside gene matches: 6. CDR3 bases: TGTGCCAGTAGTATTACAGGGGGCGGAATCTCCTACAATGAGCAGTTCTTC. Its translation: CASSITGGGISYNEQFF.

The CDR3 is CASTLSGGPEETQYF. The CDR3 DNA reads as TGTGCCAGCACTTTGTCGGGGGGGCCAGAAGAGACCCAGTACTTC. The genes are TRBV2 and TRBJ2-5; 8 bases fit TRBD2. The CDR3 runs 15 residues. J lost 3 bases, V lost 7 bases, and 10 bases had no gene match. Per germline, CDR1 SNHLY and CDR2 FYNNEI.

The count of this clone is one. This chain joins TRBV27 and TRBJ2-7; 7 bases agree with TRBD2. CDR1 is MNHEY, CDR2 SMNVEV, per germline (reference sequence). V was clipped by 3 bases and J by 4 bases; unmatched bases: 12. This CDR3 contains 16 residues. The DNA of the CDR3 is TGTGCCAGCAGTTTTCTTTTCGCGGGAGTCTTATACGAGCAGTACTTC. Its translation is CASSFLFAGVLYEQYF.

This sequence joins TRBV9 and TRBJ2-1; D is unclear. CDR1 and CDR2 from the germline V gene are SGDLS and YYNGEE. The V end lost 0 bases, the J end lost 10 bases, and 11 bases lay between the germline ends. This CDR3 comprises 13 residues. This CDR3 reads CASSVDNHQEQFF. The CDR3 DNA sequence: TGTGCCAGCAGCGTAGATAACCATCAGGAGCAGTTCTTC. The entire variable domain, with the rest obtained from reference TRBV9 and TRBJ2-1, is as follows: DSGVTQTPKHLITATGQRVTLRCSPRSGDLSVYWYQQSLDQGLQFLIQYYNGEERAKGNILERFSAQQFPDLHSELNLSSLELGDSALYFCASSVDNHQEQFFGPGTRLTVL.

This sequence joins TRBV4-2 and TRBJ2-6; 8 positions match TRBD1. CDR1 is LGHNA and CDR2 is YNFKEQ in the germline V gene. With 4 bases clipped from V and 7 bases from J, the junction kept 9 bases outside the gene matches. The CDR3 is made up of 16 amino acids. CDR3 sequence (DNA): TGTGCCAGCAGCCCCCCGCAGGGGGCGCGTGCCAACGTCCTGACTTTC. Translated: CASSPPQGARANVLTF.

V gene TRBV27 combines with J gene TRBJ2-6; tentative D call: TRBD1 (6 bases). Trimming took off 5 bases at V and 3 bases at J, with 11 bases between the two ends. In germline, CDR1 is MNHEY, CDR2 SMNVEV (reference sequence). The CDR3 loop spans 15 amino acids. DNA for the CDR3: TGTGCCAGCAGTACCTCAGGGGTTGGGGCCAACGTCCTGACTTTC. It codes for CASSTSGVGANVLTF.

This clone was picked up one time. V and J are TRBV19 and TRBJ1-2; no firm D call. The CDR3 runs to 15 residues. From germline, CDR1 is LNHDA and CDR2 SQIVND (reference sequence). V shed 10 bases and J shed 7 bases, with 25 bases lying between them. CDR3 nucleotides: TGTGCCACCCTAAGCCCCGGTTTGGTCCGGGGTGGCTACACCTTC. It yields the protein CATLSPGLVRGGYTF.

This rearrangement joins TRBV28 to TRBJ2-7; 7 bases fit TRBD1. Losses at the gene ends were 1 base for V and 4 bases for J; bases not matched to a gene: 4. The CDR3 length is 14 residues. Germline V gives CDR1 MDHEN, CDR2 SYDVKM. The CDR3 coding sequence is TGTGCCAGCAGTTTATCCCTGACAGGGTACGAGCAGTACTTC. Encoded protein: CASSLSLTGYEQYF.

This chain links TRBV28 with TRBJ2-1, with 8 bases that match TRBD1. V gave up 7 bases and J gave up 7 bases; unmatched junction bases: 9. The germline V gene encodes CDR1 MDHEN and CDR2 SYDVKM. This CDR3 is 14 amino acids long. The CDR3 sequence: CASTDATGGNEQFF. DNA for the CDR3: TGTGCCAGCACCGATGCAACAGGGGGGAATGAGCAGTTCTTC.

The chain uses TRBV7-8 and TRBJ2-1, with 7 bases fitting TRBD2. The V segment lost 0 bases and the J segment 5 bases; nucleotides outside the gene matches: 4. The germline V gene has CDR1 SGHVS and CDR2 FQNEAQ. The CDR3 length is 15 residues. The DNA of the CDR3 is TGTGCCAGCAGCTTAGCGGGAGGGATAAACAATGAGCAGTTCTTC. Amino acid sequence: CASSLAGGINNEQFF.

CDR3 region: CSVEGLADGSYNEQFF. Here the CDR3 DNA reads TGCAGCGTTGAAGGACTAGCCGACGGTTCCTACAATGAGCAGTTCTTC. This chain links TRBV29-1 with TRBJ2-1; 7 nucleotides match TRBD2. V gave up 1 base and J gave up 1 base; unmatched junction bases: 7. The germline V gene has CDR1 SQVTM and CDR2 ANQGSEA. This CDR3 region has 16 residues.

The CDR3 DNA sequence: TGTGCCAGCAGCCCGTATGAATCGGGACTAGCGGGAGGACCCACCTACGAGCAGTACTTC. The encoded protein is CASSPYESGLAGGPTYEQYF. V usage is TRBV28 and J usage is TRBJ2-7, with 15 bases aligning to TRBD2. V shed 6 bases and J 2 bases; nucleotides not matched to a gene: 17. The germline gives CDR1 MDHEN, CDR2 SYDVKM. The CDR3 is made up of 20 amino acids.

The rearrangement uses TRBV28 and TRBJ2-7, with D perhaps TRBD1 (6 bases). This CDR3 has 15 amino acids. V dropped 5 bases and J dropped 3 bases, with 17 bases sitting between them. Germline-derived CDR1 and CDR2 are MDHEN and SYDVKM. CDR3 in DNA: TGTGCCAGCAGTGTTACCGGGACACTGGACTACGAGCAGTACTTC. Residues: CASSVTGTLDYEQYF.

This chain links TRBV11-2 with TRBJ2-7; D gene unclear. V lost 5 bases, J lost 1 base, and 6 bases lay in between. CDR3 length: 12 amino acids. CDR1 and CDR2 from the germline V gene are SGHAT and FQNNGV. The CDR3: CASSGDSYEQYF. CDR3 DNA sequence: TGTGCCAGCAGCGGAGATTCCTACGAGCAGTACTTC.

CDR3: CASSQGVYEQYF. The DNA of the CDR3 is TGTGCCAGCAGCCAAGGGGTTTACGAGCAGTACTTC. This chain links TRBV6-6 with TRBJ2-7; a possible D gene is TRBD1 (5 bases). This CDR3 region has 12 residues. Trimming removed 6 bases from V and 4 bases from J, with 10 bases in between. CDR1 is MNHNY, CDR2 SVGAGI, per germline (reference sequence).

The chain is built from TRBV19 and TRBJ2-7; D is perhaps TRBD2 (6 bases). Germline V gene lookup returns CDR1 LNHDA and CDR2 SQIVND (reference sequence). V lost 6 bases to trimming and J lost 4 bases, with 16 bases between them. The CDR3 runs to 14 residues. This CDR3 is CASSPGTPGYEQYF. For the CDR3, the DNA is TGTGCCAGTAGCCCTGGGACTCCCGGGTACGAGCAGTACTTC.

V gene TRBV16 combines with J gene TRBJ1-1; weak D call: TRBD1 (6 bases). Germline CDR1 reads KGHSY; CDR2 reads FQNENV. This CDR3 spans 15 amino acids. V lost 4 bases to trimming and J lost 0 bases, with 12 bases between them. CDR3 protein: CASSPQQGLNTEAFF. The CDR3 nucleotides read TGTGCCAGCAGCCCCCAACAGGGCCTGAACACTGAAGCTTTCTTT.

This sequence joins TRBV30 and TRBJ1-5; weak D call: TRBD1 (6 bases). The CDR3 consists of 13 residues. Germline V gives CDR1 GTSNPN, CDR2 SVGIG (reference sequence). Trimming stripped 5 bases from V and 2 bases from J, with 10 bases between. The CDR3 loop is CAWSQGGNQPQHF. The DNA for the CDR3 is TGTGCCTGGTCACAGGGTGGCAATCAGCCCCAGCATTTT.

The chain employs TRBV10-3 and TRBJ2-2, with D uncertain. V was pared by 4 bases and J by 1 base, with 7 bases between. Germline V gene data show CDR1 as ENHRY and CDR2 as SYGVKD. The CDR3 sequence is 14 residues long. The CDR3 bases are TGTGCCATCAGTGGCCAGGAGAACACCGGGGAGCTGTTTTTT. It yields the protein CAISGQENTGELFF.

V gene TRBV7-2 combines with J gene TRBJ1-4; tentative D call: TRBD1 (5 bases). There are 16 residues in the CDR3. The germline V and J ends were trimmed by 1 base and 2 bases, with 11 bases remaining between them. Germline CDR1 SGHTA, CDR2 FQGNSA. Here the CDR3 DNA reads TGTGCCAGCAGCTTAGGTCGGCCAGGGACTAATGAAAAACTGTTTTTT. This gives the protein CASSLGRPGTNEKLFF.

This chain joins TRBV6-5 and TRBJ2-7; 7 nucleotides match TRBD2. Germline V gene data show CDR1 as MNHEY and CDR2 as SVGAGI. The CDR3 covers 14 residues. V lost 6 bases, J lost 2 bases, and 7 bases stayed unmatched. For the CDR3, the DNA is TGTGCCAGCAGCGCGGGAGACTATCCCTACGAGCAGTACTTC. Its translation is CASSAGDYPYEQYF.

The chain recombines TRBV5-8 with TRBJ2-5; 10 bases align to TRBD1. V shed 3 bases and J 3 bases; nucleotides not matched to a gene: 5. The germline gives CDR1 SGHTS, CDR2 YDEGEE. CDR3 length equals 15 residues. The CDR3 protein is CASSSVGTGEETQYF. The CDR3, as DNA: TGTGCCAGCAGCTCAGTGGGGACAGGGGAAGAGACCCAGTACTTC.

J is TRBJ2-5 and V is TRBV6-1; TRBD1 matches 9 bases. V gave up 4 bases and J gave up 7 bases; unmatched junction bases: 7. The germline V gene has CDR1 MNHNS and CDR2 SASEGT. The CDR3 spans 14 residues. The CDR3 DNA reads TGTGCCAGCAGTGCTACAGGGGGCCTCGGGACCCAGTACTTC. It yields the protein CASSATGGLGTQYF.

J is TRBJ2-7 and V is TRBV27; D gene ambiguous. Trimming left V 6 bases short and J 3 bases short, with 12 bases between. This CDR3 comprises 13 residues. Germline CDR1 and CDR2: MNHEY and SMNVEV (reference sequence). The CDR3 reads CASSPGSDYEQYF. The CDR3 DNA reads TGTGCCAGCAGCCCCGGGTCGGACTACGAGCAGTACTTC.

The J gene is TRBJ2-7, the V gene TRBV27, with 9 bases that match TRBD2. CDR1 is MNHEY, CDR2 SMNVEV, per germline (reference sequence). J was trimmed by 4 bases and V by 7 bases; bases with no gene match: 11. This CDR3 has 15 residues. The CDR3 DNA sequence: TGTGCCAGCAAGGCTAGCGGGACTTATTTGTACGAGCAGTACTTC. It encodes CASKASGTYLYEQYF.

This chain joins TRBV5-1 and TRBJ2-7; 9 positions agree with TRBD1. The CDR3 has 16 amino acids. Germline-derived CDR1 and CDR2 are SGHRS and YFSETQ. Unmatched junction bases numbered 10, after V lost 2 bases and J lost 4 bases. CDR3 protein: CASSLNTGTGSYEQYF. CDR3 nucleotides: TGCGCCAGCAGCTTAAACACCGGGACAGGGTCTTACGAGCAGTACTTC. The full variable domain, completed using reference TRBV5-1 and TRBJ2-7, is KAGVTQTPRYLIKTRGQQVTLSCSPISGHRSVSWYQQTPGQGLQFLFEYFSETQRNKGNFPGRFSGRQFSNSRSEMNVSTLELGDSALYLCASSLNTGTGSYEQYFGPGTRLTVT.

This clone has a single count. This chain uses TRBV6-1 with TRBJ2-3, with 15 nucleotides matching TRBD2. Germline V CDR1 and CDR2: MNHNS, SASEGT. The trim removed 2 bases at V and 3 bases at J, leaving 3 bases unmatched. The CDR3 is 17 residues long. The CDR3 DNA follows: TGTGCCAGCAGTGAATGGGGACTAGCGGGAGGTACAGATACGCAGTATTTT. It translates to CASSEWGLAGGTDTQYF.